Listed below are T cell receptor beta chains from one sample, sequenced in a study of beta chain features in type 1 diabetes. Some clones are missing from TCRdb's copy, which holds only in-frame ones; the method was immunoSEQ multiplex PCR. The table shows over 700,000 clones, with roughly a sixth occurring only once. The sequencing sample was made of naive CD4+ T cells from blood. These receptors all stem from a woman between 18 and 29 years old in good health. CDR3s include the opening cysteine and the closing phenylalanine or tryptophan. Only some rows state a clone size, as once, few, many or a class for expanded clones.

clone size	V gene	J gene	CDR3 length	CDR3 protein
-	TRBV5-6	TRBJ2-1	14	CASSLAVQREGQFF
-	TRBV15	TRBJ2-4	19	CATSRDRAQAGLWENIQYF
few	TRBV5-1	TRBJ2-5	15	CASSLRGSPQETQYF
-	TRBV2	TRBJ2-1	16	CATKYGRLAGDNEQFF
-	TRBV28	TRBJ1-1	13	CASAAPLLTEAFF
few	TRBV29-1	TRBJ1-1	12	CSVDNPNTEAFF
few	TRBV28	TRBJ2-2	13	CASGTEYTGELFF
-	TRBV10-3	TRBJ2-6	16	CAISEAHGSGANVLTF
few	TRBV10-3	TRBJ2-1	15	CASIPGGSGINEQFF
few	TRBV7-8	TRBJ2-7	16	CASSPKGGAGSYEQYF
few	TRBV6-1	TRBJ2-5	15	CASSFNAGGRETQYF
few	TRBV7-2	TRBJ2-7	17	CASSLGTGGPLTYEQYF
few	TRBV4-3	TRBJ2-4	18	CASSQDGAGGLAKNIQYF
few	TRBV7-2	TRBJ2-3	15	CASSYPVVATDTQYF
-	TRBV18	TRBJ2-1	12	CASSPPPGEQFF
-	TRBV28	TRBJ2-7	15	CASRFGGVASYEQYF
-	TRBV5-4	TRBJ2-7	14	CASSLLAEGGEQYF
-	TRBV27	TRBJ2-5	13	CASSKRELETQYF
-	TRBV4-3	TRBJ2-3	17	CASSQDLTSGSMDTQYF
few	TRBV4-3	TRBJ2-1	12	CASSLGVNEQFF
few	TRBV5-6	TRBJ2-1	14	CASSPGLAGTSEFF
few	TRBV28	TRBJ1-1	13	CASITLPATEAFF
few	TRBV7-9	TRBJ2-7	17	CASSLPAGGHSRREQYF
-	TRBV28	TRBJ2-7	13	CATRRDSRYEQYF
-	TRBV6-6	TRBJ2-2	15	CASSYWTGFTGELFF
few	TRBV4-1	TRBJ2-1	16	CASSQEGTSGRQEQFF
-	TRBV18	TRBJ1-2	14	CASSPTGPNYGYTF
-	TRBV7-7	TRBJ2-3	14	CASSLGGGADTQYF